This passage covers 17 T cell receptor gamma chains from one sample sequenced in a study of gamma delta lymphoproliferative disorders and STAT genes. TCRdb redid the clone calls on the multiplex PCR reads with CATT. The data contain some 2,500 gamma-chain clones, roughly a fifth of them singletons. Genomic DNA from isolated PBMCs served as the sequencing template. Sequencing used blood. Receptors were obtained from a human donor with gamma-delta T-cell large granular lymphocyte leukemia.

In its sample, this clone was seen a few times. The chain combines TRGV2 with TRGJ1 or TRGJ2. TCRdb supplies no J gene; here it was assigned by aligning the nucleotide sequence to germline. This CDR3 has 15 residues. Germline CDR1 and CDR2: EGSNGY and YDSYNSKV. V trimming: 0 bases; J trimming: 2 bases; junction bases outside the gene matches: 7. The CDR3 loop is CATWDGPLYYYKKLF. The CDR3 bases are TGTGCCACCTGGGACGGGCCCCTTTATTATTATAAGAAACTCTTT.

The V and J genes are TRGV3 and TRGJ1 or TRGJ2. Because TCRdb records no J gene, it was assigned here through a match of the DNA to germline. The germline V gene has CDR1 VTNTFY and CDR2 YDVSTARD (reference sequence). CDR3 size: 11 residues. With V trimmed by 0 bases and J by 12 bases, 5 bases remained unmatched. This chain's CDR3 is CATWDRQGKLF. DNA for the CDR3: TGTGCCACCTGGGACAGGCAAGGGAAACTCTTT.

This clone was seen a few times. No DNA is shown, since the ends of the CDR3 on it are uncertain; the CDR3 is the one TCRdb lists. J gene calling gave no result, while the V gene is TRGV11. TRGV11 is reported as an ORF; its role is uncertain. The CDR3 spans 19 amino acids, including both terminal residues. Here the CDR3 reads CTTVPAGLGTCSSDWIKTF.

Comment on this clone: This CDR3 is also generated by other DNA sequences in the sample. V is TRGV4 and J is TRGJ1 or TRGJ2. No J segment appears in TCRdb, so it was assigned here by matching the sequence to germline. J gave up 3 bases and V 4 bases, and 9 bases lay outside the gene matches. CDR1 and CDR2 (germline): EGSTGY, YDSYTSSV. The CDR3 spans 14 residues. The DNA for the CDR3 is TGTGCCACCTGGGACGGACCCCGTTATTATAAGAAACTCTTT. Residues: CATWDGPRYYKKLF.

In this sample, this clone turned up a few times. The sample holds other DNA sequences that translate to the same CDR3. This sequence joins TRGV2 and TRGJ1 or TRGJ2. TCRdb does not report a J gene; here it was assigned by matching the DNA to germline references. With 1 base clipped from V and 4 bases from J, the junction kept 1 base outside the gene matches. The CDR3 contains 12 residues. Germline V CDR1 and CDR2: EGSNGY, YDSYNSKV. DNA of the CDR3: TGTGCCACCTGGGACGGCTATTATAAGAAACTCTTT. It yields the protein CATWDGYYKKLF.

The rearrangement joins TRGV10 to TRGJ1 or TRGJ2. The J gene is absent in TCRdb and was assigned here via DNA matching to germline. TRGV10 is given ORF status, its function remaining uncertain. The CDR3 is 14 amino acids. The ends lost 8 bases at V and 1 base at J; junction bases unmatched: 9. The CDR3, as DNA: TGTGCTGCGTGGGATTCGCAAAATTATTATAAGAAACTCTTT. Translating gives CAAWDSQNYYKKLF.

This clone showed up just a few times. The chain joins TRGV8 to TRGJP1. TCRdb is silent on the J gene; assignment here came from matching the DNA to germline. Losses at the gene ends were 9 bases for V and 4 bases for J; bases not matched to a gene: 11. The CDR3 runs to 14 residues. Germline V gene sequence: CDR1 VENAVY, CDR2 YDSYNSRV. CDR3 amino acids: CATRQMGTGWFKIF. CDR3 sequence (DNA): TGTGCCACCAGGCAAATGGGCACTGGTTGGTTCAAGATATTT.

By frequency in the sample, this clone is medium-sized. The limits of the CDR3 on the DNA are not certain, so only TCRdb's listed CDR3 is given. With the J gene uncalled, the V gene is TRGV11. TRGV11 is an ORF, with its function uncertain. 19 amino acids form the CDR3, both terminal residues included. CDR3 region: CTTVPAGLGTYTTGWFKIF.

This chain uses TRGV8 with TRGJ1 or TRGJ2. As TCRdb names no J gene, one was assigned here on the basis of a DNA match to germline. After removal of 6 bases from V and 0 bases from J, the junction contained 8 bases not matched to a gene. The germline CDR1 and CDR2 sequences are VENAVY and YDSYNSRV. The CDR3 is 14 residues long. The CDR3 spells CATWTSPNYYKKLF. The CDR3 DNA sequence: TGTGCCACCTGGACCTCGCCGAATTATTATAAGAAACTCTTT.

The chain employs TRGV2 and TRGJP2. In the absence of a J gene in TCRdb, the DNA was matched to germline to assign it here. Germline-derived CDR1 and CDR2 are EGSNGY and YDSYNSKV. The CDR3 loop spans 14 amino acids. V was clipped by 2 bases and J by 6 bases; unmatched bases: 6. The DNA for the CDR3 is TGTGCCACCTGGGACGAGCAGGGTGATTGGATCAAGACGTTT. Amino acids: CATWDEQGDWIKTF.

This clone is classed as medium-sized. The translation of this DNA and the TCRdb protein of a much larger clone differ at residue 7, probably owing to a read error; the protein shown here is translated from the DNA. This specimen includes other DNA sequences encoding the same CDR3. The chain employs TRGV9 and TRGJP. TCRdb supplies no J gene; here it was assigned by aligning the nucleotide sequence to germline. The CDR3 runs to 16 residues. V lost 0 bases, J lost 4 bases, and 0 bases stayed unmatched. Germline CDR1 is GITISATS and CDR2 is ISYDGTV (reference sequence). The CDR3 loop reads CALWEVQELGKKIKVF. The CDR3 DNA reads as TGTGCCTTGTGGGAGGTGCAAGAGTTGGGCAAAAAAATCAAGGTATTT.

This clone showed up just a few times. V usage is TRGV3 and J usage is TRGJ1 or TRGJ2. The J gene is not listed in TCRdb, so it was assigned here from a DNA match to germline. In germline, CDR1 is VTNTFY, CDR2 YDVSTARD (reference sequence). Trimming at V came to 2 bases and at J to 2 bases, leaving 3 bases not matched to a gene. The CDR3 runs to 13 residues. CDR3 sequence reads: CATWDTYYYKKLF. Written as DNA, the CDR3 is TGTGCCACCTGGGACACGTATTATTATAAGAAACTCTTT.

The rearrangement links TRGV9 to TRGJ1 or TRGJ2. The J gene, absent from TCRdb, was called here by matching the DNA to germline. Germline-derived CDR1 and CDR2 are GITISATS and ISYDGTV (reference sequence). V gave up 0 bases and J gave up 2 bases; unmatched junction bases: 7. The CDR3 loop spans 15 amino acids. In nucleotides, the CDR3 is TGTGCCTTGTGGGAGGTGCTTGTGGATTATTATAAGAAACTCTTT. This sequence encodes CALWEVLVDYYKKLF.

This clone was picked up a small number of times. The chain uses TRGV2 and TRGJ1 or TRGJ2. The J gene, missing from TCRdb, was assigned here through DNA to germline matching. The V gene end was trimmed by 2 bases and the J gene end by 6 bases; junction bases not matched to a gene: 7. Germline V lookup: CDR1 EGSNGY, CDR2 YDSYNSKV. The length of the CDR3 is 13 residues. The CDR3 DNA follows: TGTGCCACCTGGGACGTCCGGGGTTATAAGAAACTCTTT. Translating it yields CATWDVRGYKKLF.

On this clone itself: Other nucleotide sequences in the sample specify the same CDR3. CDR3 amino acids: CATWDGPREKLF. DNA for the CDR3: TGTGCCACCTGGGACGGGCCAAGAGAGAAACTCTTT. The chain uses TRGV2 and TRGJ1 or TRGJ2. The J gene, absent from TCRdb, was called here by matching the DNA to germline. Germline CDR1 reads EGSNGY; CDR2 reads YDSYNSKV. V was pared by 0 bases and J by 11 bases, with 7 bases of the junction left unmatched. The CDR3 runs to 12 residues.

V gene TRGV8 combines with J gene TRGJ1 or TRGJ2. The J gene comes from matching the DNA to germline here; TCRdb lacks it. The germline CDR1 and CDR2 sequences are VENAVY and YDSYNSRV. CDR3 length: 17 amino acids. Losses at the gene ends were 1 base for V and 0 bases for J; bases not matched to a gene: 12. CDR3 nucleotide sequence: TGTGCCACCTGGGATAGAACCCGGGATGGGAATTATTATAAGAAACTCTTT. It encodes CATWDRTRDGNYYKKLF.

This chain links TRGV9 with TRGJ1 or TRGJ2. TCRdb leaves out the J gene; it was filled in here by matching the DNA to germline. Germline V lookup: CDR1 GITISATS, CDR2 ISYDGTV (reference sequence). CDR3 length equals 12 residues. Trimming at V came to 0 bases and at J to 6 bases, leaving 2 bases not matched to a gene. The CDR3 region is CALWEVLYKKLF. The CDR3 region has the DNA TGTGCCTTGTGGGAGGTGCTTTATAAGAAACTCTTT.